This entry lists 32 T cell receptor beta chains sequenced from one sample in a study of blood T cells in healthy people across ages. A second roughly 6 to 12 cycle PCR used barcoded and J-beta primers. Each CDR3 protein is one row after TCRdb ran MiXCR on the 5' RACE reads. The sample lists roughly 550,000 distinct CDR3 sequences, around 24% occurring once. This sample also belongs to another study, concerning T cells of mothers and their children.

Sequenced sample: blood. The receptor set was obtained from a boy aged 5-17 years in good health.

V is TRBV28 and J is TRBJ2-7; TRBD1 matches 7 bases. The V gene's germline CDR1 is MDHEN and CDR2 SYDVKM. Losses at the gene ends were 4 bases for V and 4 bases for J; bases not matched to a gene: 13. The CDR3 runs to 16 residues. The CDR3, as DNA: TGTGCCAGCAGTTCGTCGACGACAGGGTTTTCGTACGAGCAGTACTTC. Protein product: CASSSSTTGFSYEQYF. The variable domain in full, with the rest retrieved from reference TRBV28 and TRBJ2-7, is DVKVTQSSRYLVKRTGEKVFLECVQDMDHENMFWYRQDPGLGLRLIYFSYDVKMKEKGDIPEGYSVSREKKERFSLILESASTNQTSMYLCASSSSTTGFSYEQYFGPGTRLTVT.

In this sample, this clonotype turned up a few times. The genes are TRBV20-1 and TRBJ2-5, with 7 nucleotides matching TRBD2. CDR1 DFQATT and CDR2 SNEGSKA come from the germline V gene (reference sequence). This CDR3 spans 15 amino acids. With 6 bases clipped from V and 1 base from J, the junction kept 11 bases outside the gene matches. The DNA of the CDR3 is TGCAGTGCAACCGCGTGGGGCGGGAGCCAAGAGACCCAGTACTTC. This translates into CSATAWGGSQETQYF.

This clonotype was observed a handful of times. The chain employs TRBV15 and TRBJ2-3, with TRBD2 matching over 10 bases. Germline CDR1 reads LNHNV; CDR2 reads YYDKDF (reference sequence). V dropped 1 base and J dropped 3; count of bases not matched to a gene: 13. The CDR3 extends over 19 amino acids. This CDR3 reads CATSRGPGASGRWTDTQYF. The CDR3 nucleotides are TGTGCCACCAGCAGAGGCCCAGGCGCTAGCGGGAGATGGACAGATACGCAGTATTTT.

The rearrangement links TRBV7-2 to TRBJ2-5, with TRBD1 identical over 7 bases. The CDR3 extends over 16 amino acids. J lost 5 bases, V lost 6 bases, and 15 bases had no gene match. In germline, CDR1 is SGHTA, CDR2 FQGNSA. CDR3 sequence (DNA): TGTGCCAGCAGTCCCCCAGACAGGGTAGTCGGCGAGACCCAGTACTTC. This gives the protein CASSPPDRVVGETQYF.

The chain uses TRBV20-1 and TRBJ2-4, with 11 positions matching TRBD2. CDR3 size: 19 residues. CDR1 is DFQATT and CDR2 is SNEGSKA in the germline V gene (reference sequence). V lost 2 bases to trimming and J lost 0 bases; unmatched junction nucleotides: 12. The CDR3 here is CSARKEPSGRTIAKNIQYF. In DNA form, the CDR3 reads TGCAGTGCTAGAAAGGAGCCTAGCGGGAGGACTATAGCCAAAAACATTCAGTACTTC.

The V and J genes are TRBV9 and TRBJ2-1, with TRBD2 identical over 13 bases. Germline values: CDR1 SGDLS, CDR2 YYNGEE. The CDR3 loop spans 15 amino acids. The J segment lost 7 bases and the V segment lost 0 bases, leaving 1 base of the junction unmatched. The CDR3 protein is CASSVGGLAGNEQFF. For the CDR3, the DNA is TGTGCCAGCAGCGTAGGGGGACTAGCGGGAAATGAGCAGTTCTTC. The entire variable domain, with the rest obtained from reference TRBV9 and TRBJ2-1, is as follows: DSGVTQTPKHLITATGQRVTLRCSPRSGDLSVYWYQQSLDQGLQFLIQYYNGEERAKGNILERFSAQQFPDLHSELNLSSLELGDSALYFCASSVGGLAGNEQFFGPGTRLTVL.

This clonotype has only a few counts. The rearrangement joins TRBV7-2 to TRBJ1-2; D is undetermined. The V end lost 1 base, the J end lost 5 bases, and 5 bases lay between the germline ends. Germline loops: CDR1 SGHTA, CDR2 FQGNSA. The CDR3 has 12 residues. The CDR3 bases are TGTGCCAGCAGCTTAGACATATATGGCTACACCTTC. This gives the protein CASSLDIYGYTF.

This sequence joins TRBV12-3 or TRBV12-4 and TRBJ1-1; D is unclear. CDR3 size: 13 residues. V was pared by 2 bases and J by 6 bases, with 10 bases between. The CDR3 sequence: CASSLTYRPEAFF. In nucleotides, the CDR3 is TGTGCCAGCAGTTTAACATACCGACCTGAAGCTTTCTTT.

There are a few counts of this clonotype. The V and J genes are TRBV4-3 and TRBJ2-1; D ambiguous. CDR3 length: 12 residues. The germline V gene encodes CDR1 LGHNA and CDR2 YSLEER. V lost 3 bases, J lost 9 bases, and 9 bases lay in between. CDR3 sequence: CASSQNFGEQFF. DNA for the CDR3: TGCGCCAGCAGCCAGAACTTCGGTGAGCAGTTCTTC.

At least ten counts were recorded for this clonotype. The chain couples TRBV20-1 to TRBJ2-5, with 7 bases aligning to TRBD1. The end of the DNA is better explained by TRBJ2-1, so the J call may be wrong. Germline V CDR1 and CDR2: DFQATT, SNEGSKA (reference sequence). The CDR3 totals 12 residues. CDR3 sequence (DNA): TGCAGTGCTAGACGCCCAAACAGGGGCCAGTTCTTC. Protein product: CSARRPNRGQFF.

V usage is TRBV6-2 or TRBV6-3 and J usage is TRBJ2-7; no clear D. CDR1 and CDR2 from the germline V gene are MNHEY and SVGEGT. The CDR3 contains 16 residues. V lost 0 bases to trimming and J lost 2 bases, with 14 bases between them. The CDR3 DNA is TGTGCCAGCAGTTACTCGGGTAAAGACGTCCCCTACGAGCAGTACTTC. Its translation is CASSYSGKDVPYEQYF.

The sample holds a few counts of this clonotype. The V call is TRBV4-2, the J call TRBJ2-7, with a possible D match to TRBD2 (7 bases). Per germline, CDR1 LGHNA and CDR2 YNFKEQ. V lost 2 bases and J lost 4, with 12 bases in between. This CDR3 comprises 14 residues. The DNA for the CDR3 is TGTGCCAGCAGCCAAATACAGGGAGGGTACGAGCAGTACTTC. Protein product: CASSQIQGGYEQYF.

This clonotype was detected only a few times. The J gene is TRBJ2-5, the V gene TRBV7-9; 10 bases line up with TRBD2. The trim removed 5 bases at V and 2 bases at J, leaving 11 bases unmatched. The CDR3 totals 17 residues. CDR1 is SEHNR and CDR2 is FQNEAQ in the germline V gene (reference sequence). The CDR3 protein is CASSPSRGLADQETQYF. The CDR3 DNA follows: TGTGCCAGCAGCCCGTCGCGAGGACTAGCGGATCAAGAGACCCAGTACTTC.

This chain connects TRBV12-3 or TRBV12-4 to TRBJ1-1; D not certain. The V and J ends lost 8 bases and 7 bases respectively, with 14 bases between them. The CDR3 is 12 residues long. For the CDR3, the DNA is TGTGCCAGCTTCTCAGGTTCCTTTGAAGCTTTCTTT. It specifies CASFSGSFEAFF.

This chain joins TRBV20-1 and TRBJ2-5, with TRBD2 identical over 12 bases. There are 16 residues in the CDR3. V shed 3 bases, J shed 8 bases, and the junction held 13 bases outside the gene matches. Germline CDR1 DFQATT, CDR2 SNEGSKA (reference sequence). CDR3 sequence reads: CSASSGLAGTRDTQYF. In DNA form, the CDR3 reads TGCAGTGCTAGTTCCGGACTAGCGGGGACAAGAGACACCCAGTACTTC.

This clonotype was observed a few times. This chain uses TRBV3-1 with TRBJ1-2; TRBD1 might be the D (5 bases). CDR1 is LGHDT, CDR2 YNNKEL, per germline (reference sequence). Deletions cut 2 bases from V and 5 bases from J, with 15 bases between. This CDR3 is built from 15 residues. This chain's CDR3 is CASSQQTGAPYGYTF. The DNA of the CDR3 is TGTGCCAGCAGCCAACAAACCGGGGCCCCTTATGGCTACACCTTC.

The rearrangement links TRBV18 to TRBJ2-5; D remains ambiguous. This CDR3 has 16 amino acids. The V gene's germline CDR1 is KGHSH and CDR2 LQKENI. V lost 4 bases to trimming and J lost 2 bases, with 17 bases between them. CDR3 nucleotides: TGTGCCAGCTCACTGACTCAATCGAATAGGCAAGAGACCCAGTACTTC. Its translation: CASSLTQSNRQETQYF.

In nucleotides, the CDR3 is TGTGCCAGCAGTTTAGTTAGGAGATCCTACGAGCAGTACTTC. This encodes CASSLVRRSYEQYF. V gene TRBV28 combines with J gene TRBJ2-7; unclear D gene. Germline V gene lookup returns CDR1 MDHEN and CDR2 SYDVKM. CDR3 size: 14 residues. V dropped 2 bases and J dropped 1 base, with 9 bases sitting between them.

This clonotype has just one count. V and J are TRBV6-6 and TRBJ2-1; 7 bases fit TRBD2. Looked up from germline, CDR1 is MNHNY and CDR2 is SVGAGI (reference sequence). Unmatched junction bases numbered 14, after V lost 5 bases and J lost 4 bases. This CDR3 has 17 amino acids. The CDR3 here is CASSLRFGGGPYNEQFF. The DNA of the CDR3 is TGTGCCAGCAGTCTGAGATTCGGGGGAGGGCCGTACAATGAGCAGTTCTTC.

This clonotype came up many times. V is TRBV27 and J is TRBJ2-5, with a possible D match to TRBD1 (6 bases). V lost 6 bases and J lost 8, with 19 bases in between. CDR1 and CDR2 from the germline V gene are MNHEY and SMNVEV (reference sequence). This CDR3 is 14 amino acids long. This CDR3 is CASSALGGPNTQYF. DNA for the CDR3: TGTGCCAGCAGCGCTCTAGGGGGTCCCAACACCCAGTACTTC.

This sequence joins TRBV6-1 and TRBJ2-1; 10 bases line up with TRBD2. The CDR3 contains 19 residues. The V segment lost 5 bases and the J segment 5 bases; nucleotides outside the gene matches: 18. Germline CDR1 MNHNS, CDR2 SASEGT. The CDR3 reads CASSPRGSGGAQYHNEQFF. The CDR3, as DNA: TGTGCCAGCAGTCCTCGGGGCAGCGGGGGGGCCCAGTACCACAATGAGCAGTTCTTC.

This clonotype was seen more than once but under ten times. The chain is built from TRBV18 and TRBJ2-7; 7 bases fit TRBD2. V lost 8 bases to trimming and J lost 2 bases; unmatched junction nucleotides: 6. The germline CDR1 and CDR2 sequences are KGHSH and LQKENI. There are 13 residues in the CDR3. CDR3 in amino acids: CASASGITYEQYF. DNA of the CDR3: TGTGCCAGCGCCAGCGGGATCACCTACGAGCAGTACTTC.

This clonotype has more than one count but fewer than ten. The CDR3 sequence is CASSQAGARGNEQFF. The CDR3, as DNA: TGCGCCAGCAGCCAAGCTGGTGCCCGGGGGAATGAGCAGTTCTTC. The chain has TRBV4-1 and TRBJ2-5; a possible D gene is TRBD2 (6 bases). The closer fit of TRBJ2-1 to the DNA end suggests the J call may be wrong. In germline, CDR1 is MGHRA, CDR2 YSYEKL. The CDR3 is made up of 15 amino acids.

The rearrangement uses TRBV3-1 and TRBJ2-7; 14 bases line up with TRBD2. CDR1 is LGHDT and CDR2 is YNNKEL in the germline V gene (reference sequence). V dropped 0 bases and J dropped 4; count of bases not matched to a gene: 8. The length of the CDR3 is 18 residues. The CDR3 region has the DNA TGTGCCAGCAGCCAAGATCCCGGGACTAGCGGGAGTGGGTACGAGCAGTACTTC. The encoded protein is CASSQDPGTSGSGYEQYF.

This clonotype was picked up a small number of times. V is TRBV6-5 and J is TRBJ1-2; perhaps TRBD1 as D (6 bases). The length of the CDR3 is 14 residues. CDR1 is MNHEY and CDR2 is SVGAGI in the germline V gene. The V end was cut by 5 bases, the J end by 6 bases, with 16 bases between. The CDR3 DNA follows: TGTGCCAGCAGTATAACTACCGGGACAAATGGCTACACCTTC. As protein: CASSITTGTNGYTF.

The chain is built from TRBV5-1 and TRBJ2-1, with TRBD2 matching over 7 bases. This CDR3 region has 16 residues. CDR1 is SGHRS, CDR2 YFSETQ, per germline. The trim removed 1 base at V and 0 bases at J, leaving 4 bases unmatched. The CDR3 DNA is TGCGCCAGCAGCTTGACGGGGGGAAGCTCCTACAATGAGCAGTTCTTC. It encodes CASSLTGGSSYNEQFF.

This chain links TRBV7-9 with TRBJ1-2; D remains ambiguous. This CDR3 contains 14 residues. V lost 1 base and J lost 4, with 10 bases in between. Germline V gene lookup returns CDR1 SEHNR and CDR2 FQNEAQ (reference sequence). The CDR3 sequence is CASSLGGKGYGYTF. The CDR3 bases are TGTGCCAGCAGCTTAGGGGGTAAAGGCTATGGCTACACCTTC.

A remark on this clonotype: This may be a read error, as it is one base from a much larger clone. V is TRBV7-8 and J is TRBJ2-7, with unresolved D. From germline, CDR1 is SGHVS and CDR2 FQNEAQ. This CDR3 is 12 amino acids long. The CDR3 DNA sequence: TGTGCCGGCAGCTTGCCAGGCTACGAGCAGTACTTC. This codes for CAGSLPGYEQYF. Filled out from reference TRBV7-8 and TRBJ2-7, the complete variable domain reads GAGVSQSPRYKVAKRGQDVALRCDPISGHVSLFWYQQALGQGPEFLTYFQNEAQLDKSGLPSDRFFAERPEGSVSTLKIQRTQQEDSAVYLCAGSLPGYEQYFGPGTRLTVT.

The V call is TRBV29-1, the J call TRBJ1-2; no clear D. The CDR3 extends over 12 amino acids. Germline CDR1 is SQVTM and CDR2 is ANQGSEA. The V end was cut by 7 bases, the J end by 2 bases, with 11 bases between. DNA of the CDR3: TGCAGCGGCTGCACAGTAAACTATGGCTACACCTTC. Protein: CSGCTVNYGYTF.

This clonotype was detected only a few times. V is TRBV10-3 and J is TRBJ2-7; the D gene could be TRBD1 or TRBD2 (5 bases each). Per the germline V gene, CDR1 is ENHRY and CDR2 is SYGVKD. V shed 3 bases and J shed 7 bases, with 25 bases lying between them. The CDR3 consists of 17 residues. The CDR3 here is CAISDFYSGTATGEQYF. CDR3 coding DNA: TGTGCCATCAGTGACTTTTACTCCGGGACGGCCACCGGGGAGCAGTACTTC.

This clonotype is a singleton in its sample. V is TRBV14 and J is TRBJ2-3; 15 bases are shared with TRBD2. J lost 7 bases, V lost 5 bases, and 4 bases had no gene match. The CDR3 spans 15 residues. Germline-derived CDR1 and CDR2 are SGHDN and FVKESK. CDR3 bases: TGTGCCAGCAGCAGGACTAGCGGGGGGGCTCATACGCAGTATTTT. As protein: CASSRTSGGAHTQYF.

This clonotype was observed a few times. V gene TRBV2 combines with J gene TRBJ2-5; 13 nucleotides line up with TRBD2. The J call may be incorrect, as the DNA end agrees better with TRBJ2-1. This CDR3 region has 14 residues. Germline CDR1 SNHLY, CDR2 FYNNEI. The CDR3 DNA sequence: TGTGCCATGGCCGGGACTAGCGGGACCAATGAGCAGTTCTTC. Residues: CAMAGTSGTNEQFF.